A single sample gave rise to the 5 T cell receptor beta chains below, sequenced in a study of T-cell reconstitution after alpha-beta-depleted transplantation in children. TCRbeta library preparation incorporated unique molecular identifiers. TCRdb recomputed calls from the PCR reads with MiXCR, one row per CDR3 protein. Of fewer than 750,000 distinct CDR3 sequences listed, roughly 30% were seen once; the top ten hold approximately 39%. The specimen was PBMCs, collected before TCRalphabeta/CD19-depleted stem cell transplant. All receptors derive from a boy in the first two years of life with Wiskott-Aldrich syndrome, due to receive a stem cell transplant.

The chain combines TRBV29-1 with TRBJ2-2; D perhaps matches TRBD1 (6 bases). CDR3 length: 14 amino acids. CDR1 SQVTM and CDR2 ANQGSEA come from the germline V gene. Between the trimmed V and J ends, which lost 6 bases and 4 bases, there was a span of 15 bases. The CDR3 coding sequence is TGCAGCGTCACTGTACAGGGTTCCACCGGGGAGCTGTTTTTT. Translated, it gives CSVTVQGSTGELFF.

CDR3 region: CSGTPTSGSTDTQYF. DNA of the CDR3: TGCAGTGGCACTCCGACTAGCGGGAGCACAGATACGCAGTATTTT. This rearrangement joins TRBV20-1 to TRBJ2-3; TRBD2 agrees at 10 bases. Germline V lookup: CDR1 DFQATT, CDR2 SNEGSKA (reference sequence). V shed 7 bases, J shed 0 bases, and the junction held 7 bases outside the gene matches. This CDR3 contains 15 residues.

This clonotype came up once. J is TRBJ2-3 and V is TRBV12-3 or TRBV12-4, with D perhaps TRBD1 (5 bases). V shed 6 bases and J shed 4 bases, with 20 bases lying between them. The CDR3 covers 16 residues. The CDR3, as DNA: TGTGCCAGCAGCCCATTTCTAAAGGGGAACGCAGATACGCAGTATTTT. Translated: CASSPFLKGNADTQYF.

The rearrangement uses TRBV5-1 and TRBJ2-3; 14 bases are a match to TRBD2. Unmatched junction bases numbered 5, after V lost 3 bases and J lost 2 bases. Germline V gene data show CDR1 as SGHRS and CDR2 as YFSETQ. CDR3 length equals 17 residues. CDR3 in amino acids: CASSSGLAGGNTDTQYF. DNA for the CDR3: TGCGCCAGCAGCTCAGGACTAGCGGGAGGTAACACAGATACGCAGTATTTT.

Here the CDR3 reads CASSPLVLDEQYF. The CDR3 coding sequence is TGTGCCAGCTCACCCCTAGTGTTGGACGAGCAGTACTTC. The chain joins TRBV18 to TRBJ2-7; D uncertain. Germline lookup yields CDR1 KGHSH and CDR2 LQKENI. The CDR3 contains 13 residues. The ends were cut back, 3 bases at V and 5 bases at J, with 11 bases in the middle.